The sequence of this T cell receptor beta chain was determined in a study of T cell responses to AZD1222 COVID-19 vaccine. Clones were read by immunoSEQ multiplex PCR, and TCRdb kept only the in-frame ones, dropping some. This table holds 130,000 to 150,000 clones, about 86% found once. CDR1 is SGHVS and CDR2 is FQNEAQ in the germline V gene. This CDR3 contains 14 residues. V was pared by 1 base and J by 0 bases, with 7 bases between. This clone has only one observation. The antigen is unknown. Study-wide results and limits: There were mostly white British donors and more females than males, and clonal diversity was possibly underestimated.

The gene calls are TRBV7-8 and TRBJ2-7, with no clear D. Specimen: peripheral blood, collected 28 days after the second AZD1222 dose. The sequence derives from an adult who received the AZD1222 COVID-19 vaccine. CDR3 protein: CASSLEIGSYEQYF. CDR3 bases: TGTGCCAGCAGCTTAGAGATTGGCTCCTACGAGCAGTACTTC.